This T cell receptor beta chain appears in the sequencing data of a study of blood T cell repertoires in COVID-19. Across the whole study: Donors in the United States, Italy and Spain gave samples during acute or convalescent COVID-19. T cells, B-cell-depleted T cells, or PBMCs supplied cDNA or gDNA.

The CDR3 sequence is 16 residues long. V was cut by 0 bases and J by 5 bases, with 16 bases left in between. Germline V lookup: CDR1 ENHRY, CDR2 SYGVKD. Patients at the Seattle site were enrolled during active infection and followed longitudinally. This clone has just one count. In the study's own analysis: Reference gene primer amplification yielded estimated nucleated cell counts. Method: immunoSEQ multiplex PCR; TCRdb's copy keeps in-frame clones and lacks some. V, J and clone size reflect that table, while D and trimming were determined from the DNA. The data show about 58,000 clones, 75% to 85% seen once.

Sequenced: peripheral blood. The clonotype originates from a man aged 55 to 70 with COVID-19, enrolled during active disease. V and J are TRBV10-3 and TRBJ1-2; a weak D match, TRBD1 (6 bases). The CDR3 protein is CAISESMVRTAYGYTF. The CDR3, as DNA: TGTGCCATCAGTGAGTCGATGGTGCGGACAGCGTATGGCTACACCTTC.